This entry lists 5 T cell receptor beta chains sequenced from one sample in a study of response to subunit inactivated influenza vaccine. TCRdb re-called the RT-PCR reads through MiXCR, storing one row per CDR3 protein. The table has 600,000 to 850,000 distinct CDR3 sequences, 13% to 15% seen once. The source material was PBMCs from blood, sampled less than 15 days before vaccination. These receptors all come from a man aged 50 or older who received an inactivated influenza vaccine.

The chain is built from TRBV4-3 and TRBJ1-5; no clear D. Germline V CDR1 and CDR2: LGHNA, YSLEER. V was clipped by 0 bases and J by 7 bases, with 10 bases between them. This CDR3 has 14 residues. CDR3 nucleotide sequence: TGCGCCAGCAGCCAAGAAACAACTAGACAGCCCCAGCATTTT. As protein: CASSQETTRQPQHF.

At least ten counts were recorded for this clonotype. The chain carries TRBV27 and TRBJ1-2; 7 nucleotides agree with TRBD1. Germline V gene lookup returns CDR1 MNHEY and CDR2 SMNVEV (reference sequence). CDR3 size: 15 residues. After removal of 6 bases from V and 3 bases from J, the junction contained 10 bases not matched to a gene. The CDR3 nucleotides are TGTGCCAGCAGATCACGACAGGGACCAGACTATGGCTACACCTTC. Its protein product is CASRSRQGPDYGYTF.

A remark on this clonotype: The junction departs from germline at one end; a sequencing error may be responsible. This chain uses TRBV7-7 with TRBJ2-2; TRBD1 matches at 7 bases. Germline V lookup: CDR1 SSHAT, CDR2 FNYEAQ (reference sequence). The CDR3 runs to 16 residues. The CDR3 spells CASSDIRQGNTGELFF. Written as DNA, the CDR3 is TGTGCTAGCAGCGACATACGACAGGGAAACACCGGGGAGCTGTTTTTT.

This clonotype was seen a few times. The chain combines TRBV19 with TRBJ1-5; 7 nucleotides line up with TRBD1. Germline CDR1 and CDR2: LNHDA and SQIVND (reference sequence). J was trimmed by 3 bases and V by 10 bases; bases with no gene match: 12. The CDR3 extends over 15 amino acids. CDR3 region: CATKQGIYTNQPQHF. The CDR3 DNA follows: TGTGCCACTAAACAGGGGATTTATACCAATCAGCCCCAGCATTTT.

This clonotype was recorded at least ten times. V is TRBV12-3 or TRBV12-4 and J is TRBJ2-7; D might be TRBD1 (6 bases). This CDR3 is 15 amino acids long. Between the trimmed V and J ends, which lost 3 bases and 5 bases, there was a span of 17 bases. The CDR3 nucleotides are TGTGCCAGCAGTTTCCGCGGACAGAGAAAGGACGAGCAGTACTTC. This gives the protein CASSFRGQRKDEQYF.